Listed below are T cell receptor beta chains from one sample, sequenced in a study of T cell repertoires in cytomegalovirus infection. TCRdb fed the reads into MiXCR, producing one record per CDR3 protein. The data show approximately 300,000 distinct CDR3 sequences, 20% to 30% seen once. The antigens for these receptors are not known. The sequencing used cultured PBMCs, collected from culture after CMV antigen stimulation. The origin of the receptors is a human donor in good health (CMV status not recorded). Some clones in this sample may be carry-over from other donors' samples. Each CDR3 is given with its conserved first and last residue. The order of the fields is clone size, J gene, V gene, D gene, CDR3 DNA, CDR3 protein. The D gene is left open where the match is weak. Expanded clones get a size class; other rows say once, few or many, or leave the size out.

. TRBJ2-5 TRBV5-6 TRBD2 TGTGCCAGCAGCTTGTCCGGGAGGGCCTCAGAGACCCAGTACTTC CASSLSGRASETQYF
. TRBJ1-1 TRBV6-1 . TGTGCCGCCCGGGGGTCCGACACTGAAGCTTTCTTT CAARGSDTEAFF
few TRBJ2-3 TRBV12-3/TRBV12-4 TRBD1 TGTGCCAGCAGCCCCAACCCGGGACAGGGAGGCACAGATACGCAGTATTTT CASSPNPGQGGTDTQYF
few TRBJ2-7 TRBV4-3 . TGCGCCAGCAGCCAAGAGTCGTTTGTTTCAGACGAGCAGTACTTC CASSQESFVSDEQYF
. TRBJ2-3 TRBV6-4 . TGTGCCAGCAGTGACGTACCAGCCCGAACGCAGTATTTT CASSDVPARTQYF
. TRBJ2-1 TRBV29-1 . TGCAGCGTGGCCGGACTAGAGCAGTTCTTC CSVAGLEQFF
once TRBJ2-5 TRBV29-1 . TGCAGCGTGCGACCTACAGGGACCCAAGAGACCCAGTACTTC CSVRPTGTQETQYF
. TRBJ1-3 TRBV9 . TGTGCCAGCAGCCGAACCCCTGGCAGAGACTCTGGAAACACCATATATTTT CASSRTPGRDSGNTIYF
. TRBJ1-5 TRBV19 TRBD1 TGTGCCAGTAAGAGACAGGGTTCTAAAATAAGCAATCAGCCCCAGCATTTT CASKRQGSKISNQPQHF
. TRBJ2-4 TRBV19 . TGTGCCAGTAGTGTACCAGCCAAAAACATTCAGTACTTC CASSVPAKNIQYF
. TRBJ2-1 TRBV6-2/TRBV6-3 . TGTGCCAGCACCCAGACTGTCAATGAGCAGTTCTTC CASTQTVNEQFF
. TRBJ1-2 TRBV7-2 TRBD1 TGTGCCAGCAGCTCCTGGGACAGGGGGCTGTTAGGCTACACCTTC CASSSWDRGLLGYTF
few TRBJ1-2 TRBV7-2 . TGTGCCAGCAGCTTATACACCACCGGCTATGGCTACACCTTC CASSLYTTGYGYTF
few TRBJ2-2 TRBV28 TRBD2 TGTGCCAGCAGTTTAGTGGCTAGCGGGAGTTCCGGGGAGCTGTTTTTT CASSLVASGSSGELFF
many TRBJ1-2 TRBV18 . TGTGCCAGCTCTCCAGGGAGGGACTATGGCTACACCTTC CASSPGRDYGYTF
many TRBJ2-7 TRBV7-2 . TGTGCCAGCAGCTGGCCGGACAGGGGGCTAGCGGGAGGCTACGAGCAGTACTTC CASSWPDRGLAGGYEQYF
. TRBJ2-1 TRBV6-6 TRBD2 TGTGCCAGCAGTTATAGGGCTAGCGGGAGTACGGACAATGAGCAGTTCTTC CASSYRASGSTDNEQFF
. TRBJ2-3 TRBV6-2/TRBV6-3 . TGTGCCAGCAGTTCCTATACGCAGTATTTT CASSSYTQYF
. TRBJ2-3 TRBV24-1 TRBD2 TGTGCCACCAGTGATTTTACGGGAGGAGCGGATACGCAGTATTTT CATSDFTGGADTQYF
few TRBJ2-1 TRBV12-5 . TGTGCTAGTGGTTTTTGGCAGGTTATCGTGAATGAGCAGTTCTTC CASGFWQVIVNEQFF
. TRBJ2-3 TRBV19 . TGTGCCAGTAGTATCCCGGGACCAGATACGCAGTATTTT CASSIPGPDTQYF
. TRBJ2-5 TRBV9 . TGTGCCAGCAGCGTAGATCAGTGGGGGACACAAGAGACCCAGTACTTC CASSVDQWGTQETQYF
once TRBJ1-1 TRBV7-4 . TGTGCCAGCAGCTTTACAGGGTCGGCCACTGAAGCTTTCTTT CASSFTGSATEAFF
. TRBJ2-2 TRBV27 . TGTGCCAGCAGTTGGACAGTTGTGGGCACCGGGGAGCTGTTTTTT CASSWTVVGTGELFF
. TRBJ2-5 TRBV20-1 . TGCAGTGCTAGAGATCCGAACTTTGGGGATAGCGGAGAGACCCAGTACTTC CSARDPNFGDSGETQYF
many TRBJ2-1 TRBV7-2 . TGTGCCAGCAGCTTCGCTAGGGACAATGAGCAGTTCTTC CASSFARDNEQFF
few TRBJ2-7 TRBV4-2 TRBD2 TGTGCCAGCAGCCAAGCTACCGGGACTAGCGGGAGGGCCTACGAGCAGTACTTC CASSQATGTSGRAYEQYF
few TRBJ2-2 TRBV5-1 . TGCGCCAGCAGCTTGGAGGTTGTGGGGCCGAACACCGGGGAGCTGTTTTTT CASSLEVVGPNTGELFF
. TRBJ1-6 TRBV11-2 . TGTGCCAGCAGCTCGCGGGACACTATTAATTCACCCCTCCACTTT CASSSRDTINSPLHF
. TRBJ2-7 TRBV12-3/TRBV12-4 TRBD1 TGTGCCAGCAGTCGGACAGGGGGGGACGAGCAGTACTTC CASSRTGGDEQYF
. TRBJ2-2 TRBV27 TRBD2 TGTGCCAGCAGTTTATCGAAGCTAGCGGGAGGGCCCTGGGAGCTGTTTTTT CASSLSKLAGGPWELFF
few TRBJ2-2 TRBV19 . TGTGCCAGTAGTATGACGGGGAAAAACACCGGGGAGCTGTTTTTT CASSMTGKNTGELFF
many TRBJ2-1 TRBV7-2 TRBD1 TGTGCCAGCAGCTTAGACAGGGGGCTGAATTTACGGCAGTTCTTC CASSLDRGLNLRQFF
. TRBJ2-2 TRBV4-2 . TGTGCCAGCAGCCTTAGTCGCTCGGGCACCGGGGAGCTGTTTTTT CASSLSRSGTGELFF
. TRBJ2-1 TRBV6-1 . TGTGCCAGCAGCGACAGGACGGGAGCTGCGCTGCGGGAGCAGTTCTTC CASSDRTGAALREQFF
. TRBJ2-1 TRBV19 . TGTGCCAGTAGTCTCACAGGGTCGAGCTCCTACAATGAGCAGTTCTTC CASSLTGSSSYNEQFF
few TRBJ2-3 TRBV4-1 . TGCGCCACCTCACTAGGCGTACCTAGCACAGATACGCAGTATTTT CATSLGVPSTDTQYF
few TRBJ1-3 TRBV19 . TGTGCCAGTAGTCAAAATCGAGGGAGGAACACCATATATTTT CASSQNRGRNTIYF
few TRBJ1-2 TRBV6-1 TRBD1 TGTGCCTGCTCGGGGAGGACAGGGGGCGCAGATGGCTACACCTTC CACSGRTGGADGYTF
. TRBJ2-3 TRBV29-1 . TGCAGCGCCACGACTAGTCCAGATACGCAGTATTTT CSATTSPDTQYF
. TRBJ1-2 TRBV4-2 . TGTGCCAGCAGCCAAAGCACAGGCGGGGATGGCTACACCTTC CASSQSTGGDGYTF
. TRBJ2-5 TRBV12-3/TRBV12-4 TRBD1 TGTGCCAGCAGTTCGACAGGGGGCGCGGAAAAGACCCAGTACTTC CASSSTGGAEKTQYF
. TRBJ2-5 TRBV10-3 TRBD1 TGTGCCATCAGCCGGGGACAGGGATACGAGACCCAGTACTTC CAISRGQGYETQYF
many TRBJ2-1 TRBV7-2 TRBD2 TGTGCCAGCAGCTCAATATCTCTAGCGGGAGCAGGGGAGCAGTTCTTC CASSSISLAGAGEQFF
many TRBJ1-1 TRBV7-9 TRBD1 TGTGCCAGCAGCTTAGTGACGGGACAGGGTGGCACTGAAGCTTTCTTT CASSLVTGQGGTEAFF
. TRBJ2-5 TRBV30 . TGTGCCTGGCGGACGGAGGGACGGGGACAAGAGACCCAGTACTTC CAWRTEGRGQETQYF